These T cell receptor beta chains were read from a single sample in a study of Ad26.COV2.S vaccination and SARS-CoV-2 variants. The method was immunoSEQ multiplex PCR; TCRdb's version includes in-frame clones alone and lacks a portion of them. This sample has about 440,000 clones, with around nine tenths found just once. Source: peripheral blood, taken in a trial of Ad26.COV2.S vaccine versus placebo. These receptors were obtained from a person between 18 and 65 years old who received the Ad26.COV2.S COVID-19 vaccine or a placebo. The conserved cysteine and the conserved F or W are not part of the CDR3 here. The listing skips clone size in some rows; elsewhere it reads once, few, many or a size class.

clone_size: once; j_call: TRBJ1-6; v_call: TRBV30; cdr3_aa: AWSAGRSKNSPLH
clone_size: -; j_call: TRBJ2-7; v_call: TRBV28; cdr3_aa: ASVGNSGVYEQY
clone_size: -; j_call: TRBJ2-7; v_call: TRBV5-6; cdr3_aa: ASSMGQYEQY
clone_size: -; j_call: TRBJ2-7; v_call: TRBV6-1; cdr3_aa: ASSDWLENSAGTSIYEQY
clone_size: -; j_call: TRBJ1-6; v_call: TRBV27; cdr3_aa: ASSSLGPLPSEGSPLH
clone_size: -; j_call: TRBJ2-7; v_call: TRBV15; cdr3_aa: ATGGGPEQY
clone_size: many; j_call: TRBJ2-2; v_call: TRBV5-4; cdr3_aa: ASSPTGRMDTGELF
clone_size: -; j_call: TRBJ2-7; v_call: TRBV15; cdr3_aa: ATSSGDGTYEQY
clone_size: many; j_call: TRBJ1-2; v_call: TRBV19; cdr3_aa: ASSISVYGYT
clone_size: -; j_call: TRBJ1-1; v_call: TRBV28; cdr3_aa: ASSLWGTGGGEAF
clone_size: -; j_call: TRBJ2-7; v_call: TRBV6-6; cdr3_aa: ASSYTPPNEQY
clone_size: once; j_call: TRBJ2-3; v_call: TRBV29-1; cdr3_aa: SVDPHSGRTLSGTDTQY
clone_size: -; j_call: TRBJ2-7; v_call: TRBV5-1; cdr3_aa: ASSLQESYEQY
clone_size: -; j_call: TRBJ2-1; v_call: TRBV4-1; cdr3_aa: ASSQDPALRGRLSSYNEQF
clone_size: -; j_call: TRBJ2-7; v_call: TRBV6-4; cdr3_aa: ASSSPPKRGGTSDHEQY
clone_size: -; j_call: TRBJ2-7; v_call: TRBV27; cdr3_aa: ASRLAGPYEQY
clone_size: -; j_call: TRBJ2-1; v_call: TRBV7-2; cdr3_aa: ASSLASLHEQF
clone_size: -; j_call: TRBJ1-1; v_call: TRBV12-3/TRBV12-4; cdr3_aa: ASSFGGRAEAF
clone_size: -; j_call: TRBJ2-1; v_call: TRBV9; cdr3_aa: ASSDSGTSNEQF
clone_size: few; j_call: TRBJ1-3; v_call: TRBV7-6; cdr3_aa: ASSPYSGNTIY
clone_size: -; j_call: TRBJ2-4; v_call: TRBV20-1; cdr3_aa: SASLSAGNIQY
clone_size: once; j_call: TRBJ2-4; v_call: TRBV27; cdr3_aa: ASSRQGIGQNIQY
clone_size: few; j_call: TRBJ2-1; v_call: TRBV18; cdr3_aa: ASSPLRDEQF
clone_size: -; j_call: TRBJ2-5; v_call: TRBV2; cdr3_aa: ASSTGWGLETQY
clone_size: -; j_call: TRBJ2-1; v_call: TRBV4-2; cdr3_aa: ASSQERGSAFNEQF
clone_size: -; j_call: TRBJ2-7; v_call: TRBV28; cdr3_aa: ASKTAGVYEQY
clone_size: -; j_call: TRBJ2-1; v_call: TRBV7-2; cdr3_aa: ASSLARGTYNEQF
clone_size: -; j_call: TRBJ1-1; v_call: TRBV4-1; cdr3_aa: ASSQRTGSTEAF
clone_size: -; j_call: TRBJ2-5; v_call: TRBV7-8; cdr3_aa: ASSPWAGQETQY
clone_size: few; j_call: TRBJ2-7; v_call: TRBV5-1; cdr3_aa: ASSLAGAGAEQY